A selection of T cell receptor beta chains follows, all from one sample in a study of blood T cells in healthy people across ages. TCRdb re-called the 5' RACE reads with MiXCR, one entry per CDR3 protein. Of around 2 million distinct CDR3 sequences in the sample, roughly two fifths were seen once. Sequenced: blood. These TCRs come from a human donor in good health. CDR3s include the opening cysteine and the closing phenylalanine or tryptophan. D genes are given only for firm matches. For some rows the clone size is stated as once, few or many, or as a class when expanded; others skip it.

>.|.|TRBV9|TRBJ1-2
TGTGCCAGCAGCGTAGTATCCGGGAACTATGGCTACACCTTC
CASSVVSGNYGYTF
>.|few|TRBV5-1|TRBJ1-1
TGCGCCAGCAGTTACGGGTGGGACACTGAAGCTTTCTTT
CASSYGWDTEAFF
>.|.|TRBV24-1|TRBJ1-5
TGTGCCACCAGTGATCCGGGCAGGGGAGGCAATCAGCCCCAGCATTTT
CATSDPGRGGNQPQHF
>.|.|TRBV2|TRBJ1-5
TGTGCCAGCAGAGGGATGGACGGACTTTGGTCCCAGCATTTT
CASRGMDGLWSQHF
>.|few|TRBV28|TRBJ1-5
TGTGCCAGCAGGACACAGGGTGAAGGTCAGCCCCAGCATTTT
CASRTQGEGQPQHF
>.|.|TRBV4-1|TRBJ1-1
TGCGCCAGCAGCCAAGTTTCTGGTCTCCCTGAAGCTTTCTTT
CASSQVSGLPEAFF
>.|few|TRBV18|TRBJ2-1
TGTGCCAGCTCACCACGCATCAGCCATGAGCAGTTCTTC
CASSPRISHEQFF
>.|.|TRBV24-1|TRBJ1-2
TGTGCCACCAGTGGTTTGAGGGGCTATGGCTACACCTTC
CATSGLRGYGYTF
>.|few|TRBV3-1|TRBJ2-1
TGTGCCAGCAGCCAAGACGGGATAACAGGGAGATATTTGGATGAGCAGTTCTTC
CASSQDGITGRYLDEQFF
>.|.|TRBV5-1|TRBJ1-1
TGCGCCAGCAACAAAGGCGGTACATCAGTGGACACTGAAGCTTTCTTT
CASNKGGTSVDTEAFF
>.|once|TRBV7-2|TRBJ1-2
TGTGCCAGCAGCCCCCTCGATAGCACCTTC
CASSPLDSTF
>.|.|TRBV4-1|TRBJ1-5
TGCGCCAGCAGCCAAGTTCATAAAGGGAATCAGCCCCAGCATTTT
CASSQVHKGNQPQHF
>TRBD2|few|TRBV12-3/TRBV12-4|TRBJ2-1
TGTGCCAGCAGCCCCAAGCGGGGAGGTCTTGAGCAGTTCTTC
CASSPKRGGLEQFF
>TRBD1|.|TRBV28|TRBJ1-5
TGTGCCAGCAGGCCCCTTGGACAGGGCTCTCCTAAACCCCAGCATTTT
CASRPLGQGSPKPQHF
>TRBD2|.|TRBV6-5|TRBJ2-3
TGTGCCAGCAGTTACCACCTAGCGGGCACAGATACGCAGTATTTT
CASSYHLAGTDTQYF
>.|.|TRBV15|TRBJ1-2
TGTGCCACCAGCAGAGACGAATCTAACTATGGCTACACCTTC
CATSRDESNYGYTF
>.|few|TRBV7-3|TRBJ1-1
TGTGCCAGCAGCGGCCAGGGAGGGGTCGCTGAAGCTTTCTTT
CASSGQGGVAEAFF
>TRBD1|once|TRBV12-3/TRBV12-4|TRBJ1-6
TGTGCCAGCAGCCCTAGACAGGGGGGGAATTCACCCCGCCACTTT
CASSPRQGGNSPRHF
>TRBD1|.|TRBV9|TRBJ2-3
TGTGCCAGCAGCGGACGGACAGGGGAAACCGATACGCAGTATTTT
CASSGRTGETDTQYF
>TRBD1|.|TRBV7-3|TRBJ1-5
TGTGCCAGCAGCCTACGACAGGGAGAGTATAGCAATCAGCCCCAGCATTTT
CASSLRQGEYSNQPQHF
>.|.|TRBV7-3|TRBJ2-5
TGTGCCAGCAGCTCCCGCCCCGGGCCGCAAGAGACCCAGTACTTC
CASSSRPGPQETQYF
>TRBD1|.|TRBV29-1|TRBJ2-1
TGCAGCGTAGCACTACCGGGACAGGAATCCAATGAGCAGTTCTTC
CSVALPGQESNEQFF
>.|.|TRBV7-8|TRBJ2-1
TGTGCCAGCAGCCCCAGAGGGACTCGGGGATGGAATAAGCAGTTCTTC
CASSPRGTRGWNKQFF
>TRBD1|few|TRBV6-2/TRBV6-3|TRBJ1-5
TGTGCCAGCACCGAGCCTGTACAGGGGAGGCGAGCGGGTCAGCCCCAGCATTTT
CASTEPVQGRRAGQPQHF
>.|few|TRBV15|TRBJ2-1
TGTGCCACCAGCAGAGGGGACGGAAGCTCCTACAATGAGCAGTTCTTC
CATSRGDGSSYNEQFF
>TRBD1|.|TRBV11-2|TRBJ1-1
TGTGCCAGCAGCCCGCGGGACAGACGACGTTCGAACACTGAAGCTTTCTTT
CASSPRDRRRSNTEAFF
>TRBD2|.|TRBV7-9|TRBJ2-1
TGTGCCAGCAGCTTAGTTGGCGGGAGTATTGAGCAGTTCTTC
CASSLVGGSIEQFF
>.|.|TRBV10-3|TRBJ2-5
TGTGCCATCAGTGAAAGGCAAGAAGAGACCCAGTACTTC
CAISERQEETQYF
>.|few|TRBV7-8|TRBJ2-5
TGTGCCAGCAGCTTAGCCAGATTCCAAGAGACCCAGTACTTC
CASSLARFQETQYF
>.|.|TRBV12-3/TRBV12-4|TRBJ2-5
TGTGCCTGCAAAGGGTATGAGCAGTACTTC
CACKGYEQYF
>TRBD2|.|TRBV6-2/TRBV6-3|TRBJ2-2
TGTGCCAGCAGTTTCCGCGGGGGGTCTCACACCGGGGAGCTGTTTTTT
CASSFRGGSHTGELFF
>.|.|TRBV2|TRBJ2-1
TGTGCCAGCAGTGAACCGGGGGTGCGGTACAATGAGCAGTTCTTC
CASSEPGVRYNEQFF
>TRBD2|.|TRBV29-1|TRBJ2-7
TGCAGCGTTGTGTCGCAGCGGGGGAACTACGAGCAGTACTTC
CSVVSQRGNYEQYF